The 18 T cell receptor beta chains in this list originate from one sample, sequenced in a study of metastatic and nonmetastatic thyroid tumors (dated by TCRdb to about 2020). Receptors were amplified or captured by PCR. TCRdb names Illumina HiSeq 4000 as the instrument used. TCRdb took the public reads, trimmed them with fastp at Q25, ran MiXCR for clone calling and kept in-frame beta chains. Recorded for this sample are 35,000 to 50,000 clones; about 15% of them occurred a single time. Around 9.9% of the sample is held by the ten biggest clonotypes. None of the patients had been given any treatment before thyroid surgery. Material: tumor tissue. Receptors originate from a female donor with papillary thyroid cancer or a benign thyroid nodule (not recorded which). Some clones in this sample may be carry-over from other donors' samples.

The chain combines TRBV7-9 with TRBJ2-7; unclear D gene. The CDR3 has 12 amino acids. V dropped 2 bases and J dropped 2 bases, with 4 bases sitting between them. The V gene's germline CDR1 is SEHNR and CDR2 FQNEAQ (reference sequence). The CDR3 here is CASSLTAYEQYF. For the CDR3, the DNA is TGTGCCAGCAGCTTAACGGCCTACGAGCAGTACTTC.

This clone was counted only a few times. One end of the junction varies from germline; a read error may be responsible. The chain uses TRBV7-3 and TRBJ1-4; TRBD1 is a possible D gene (5 bases). Germline V gives CDR1 SGHTA, CDR2 FQGTGA. The CDR3 runs to 8 residues. The CDR3 here is CASSGGSF. The DNA for the CDR3 is TGTGCCAGCAGTGGGGGGTCCTTT.

A remark on this clone: This may arise from a read error, as a much more abundant clone is one base away. The V and J genes are TRBV24-1 and TRBJ2-5, with D possibly matching TRBD2 (6 bases). The V gene's germline CDR1 is KGHDR and CDR2 SFDVKD. There are 15 residues in the CDR3. Trimming cost V 4 bases and J 2 bases, with 13 bases left between them. Written as DNA, the CDR3 is TGTGCCACCAGTGACTCCTTCCGGGGGCAAGAGACCCAGTACTTC. This translates into CATSDSFRGQETQYF.

Details on this clone: A read error may produce the germline difference seen at one junction end. V is TRBV28 and J is TRBJ2-7; 8 bases are shared with TRBD2. CDR1 is MDHEN, CDR2 SYDVKM, per germline. The CDR3 totals 15 residues. In DNA, the CDR3 is TGTGCCAGCGGTTTAACCGGCGGGAGGAAGAACGGGCAGTACTTC. Its protein is CASGLTGGRKNGQYF. The entire variable domain, with the rest obtained from reference TRBV28 and TRBJ2-7, is as follows: DVKVTQSSRYLVKRTGEKVFLECVQDMDHENMFWYRQDPGLGLRLIYFSYDVKMKEKGDIPEGYSVSREKKERFSLILESASTNQTSMYLCASGLTGGRKNGQYFGPGTRLTVT.

A remark on this clone: This may stem from a read error, because a much larger clone lies one nucleotide away. The V gene is TRBV5-1, the J gene TRBJ2-1, with 9 bases identical to TRBD2. Germline CDR1 reads SGHRS; CDR2 reads YFSETQ. CDR3 length: 15 residues. Trimming removed 3 bases from V and 9 bases from J; junction bases left unmatched: 10. CDR3: CASSWISGSRSEQFF. In DNA form, the CDR3 reads TGCGCCAGCAGCTGGATTAGCGGGAGTCGGAGTGAGCAGTTCTTC. The variable domain in full, completed from reference TRBV5-1 and TRBJ2-1, reads KAGVTQTPRYLIKTRGQQVTLSCSPISGHRSVSWYQQTPGQGLQFLFEYFSETQRNKGNFPGRFSGRQFSNSRSEMNVSTLELGDSALYLCASSWISGSRSEQFFGPGTRLTVL.

V gene TRBV7-8 combines with J gene TRBJ1-5, with 8 bases that match TRBD1. Germline lookup yields CDR1 SGHVS and CDR2 FQNEAQ. The CDR3 spans 15 residues. Trimming at V came to 5 bases and at J to 6 bases, leaving 9 bases not matched to a gene. The CDR3 DNA is TGTGCCAGCAGCCCCGGGACAGGTCCTGGTCAGCCCCAGCATTTT. Translating it yields CASSPGTGPGQPQHF.

Ten or more counts support this clone. The chain joins TRBV5-1 to TRBJ1-1, with D tentatively TRBD1 (6 bases). The CDR3 contains 13 residues. The V end lost 4 bases, the J end lost 1 base, and 8 bases lay between the germline ends. Germline V gene data show CDR1 as SGHRS and CDR2 as YFSETQ. Here the CDR3 reads CASSLDRNTEAFF. The CDR3 coding sequence is TGCGCCAGCAGCCTGGACAGGAACACTGAAGCTTTCTTT.

Ten or more counts support this clone. The genes are TRBV6-2 or TRBV6-3 and TRBJ1-6; TRBD1 might be the D (5 bases). The ends were cut back, 5 bases at V and 10 bases at J, with 18 bases in the middle. Germline loops: CDR1 MNHEY, CDR2 SVGEGT. There are 15 residues in the CDR3. CDR3 loop: CASSSYGTDDSPLHF. The CDR3 coding sequence is TGTGCCAGCAGTAGTTACGGGACGGATGACTCACCCCTCCACTTT.

This clone was detected many times. In DNA, the CDR3 is TGTGCCAGCTCACCAATGGAGTCCGGGGAGCTGTTTTTT. Encoded protein: CASSPMESGELFF. The rearrangement uses TRBV18 and TRBJ2-2; D gene unclear. Germline V CDR1 and CDR2: KGHSH, LQKENI. The CDR3 is 13 residues long. The V end was cut by 2 bases, the J end by 6 bases, with 7 bases between.

This clone was counted ten times or more. V gene TRBV5-8 combines with J gene TRBJ2-7; 13 bases map to TRBD2. CDR1 SGHTS and CDR2 YDEGEE come from the germline V gene. J lost 4 bases, V lost 2 bases, and 6 bases had no gene match. The length of the CDR3 is 16 residues. Here the CDR3 reads CASSFTSGRARYEQYF. In DNA, the CDR3 is TGTGCCAGCAGCTTCACTAGCGGGAGGGCCAGATACGAGCAGTACTTC.

This clone was seen many times. CDR3 region: CASSQDLPGQGGSYGYTF. The CDR3, as DNA: TGCGCCAGCAGCCAAGACCTTCCCGGACAGGGTGGTTCGTATGGCTACACCTTC. The chain is built from TRBV4-3 and TRBJ1-2; 8 nucleotides match TRBD1. CDR3 size: 18 residues. V was clipped by 0 bases and J by 5 bases; unmatched bases: 14. The germline CDR1 and CDR2 sequences are LGHNA and YSLEER.

There are many counts of this clone. V usage is TRBV2 and J usage is TRBJ2-7, with D maybe TRBD1 (6 bases). This CDR3 contains 14 residues. V lost 6 bases and J lost 6, with 18 bases in between. Germline V gene data show CDR1 as SNHLY and CDR2 as FYNNEI. DNA for the CDR3: TGTGCCAGCAGAGCCACCTTAACAGGGTCCGAGCAGTACTTC. Residues: CASRATLTGSEQYF.

This clone was picked up many times. The chain is built from TRBV9 and TRBJ2-7, with 9 bases identical to TRBD2. This CDR3 comprises 14 residues. Germline V gene data show CDR1 as SGDLS and CDR2 as YYNGEE. Losses at the gene ends were 4 bases for V and 6 bases for J; bases not matched to a gene: 8. CDR3 nucleotides: TGTGCCAGCAGCTTCTCGGCTAGCGGGATCGAGCAGTACTTC. Translation gives CASSFSASGIEQYF.

A few counts support this clone. One base away lies a much larger clone, so this may be a sequencing read error. V is TRBV25-1 and J is TRBJ1-4; D not certain. Trimming took 4 bases from V and 11 from J, leaving 26 bases between them. Germline-derived CDR1 and CDR2 are MGHDK and SYGVNS. There are 17 residues in the CDR3. The CDR3 coding sequence is TGTGCCAGCAGTGGGGCAACTTTAGGGTATTCTAACGATAAACTGTTTTTT. Its protein is CASSGATLGYSNDKLFF.

The chain has TRBV7-8 and TRBJ2-7; TRBD1 matches at 8 bases. CDR3 size: 15 residues. Germline V lookup: CDR1 SGHVS, CDR2 FQNEAQ. The V segment lost 7 bases and the J segment 1 base; nucleotides outside the gene matches: 9. CDR3 in amino acids: CASIRCTGGSYEQYF. The CDR3 DNA sequence: TGTGCCAGCATCCGTTGTACAGGGGGTTCCTACGAGCAGTACTTC.

This clone was counted many times. The chain uses TRBV5-5 and TRBJ2-7, with 8 nucleotides matching TRBD1. Trimming took 5 bases from V and 5 from J; bases not matched to a gene: 12. Germline-derived CDR1 and CDR2 are SGHKS and YYEKEE (reference sequence). This CDR3 comprises 15 residues. CDR3 bases: TGTGCCAGCAGATACAGGGGGTATCCTCTCGACGAGCAGTACTTC. Protein: CASRYRGYPLDEQYF. Full variable domain (outside the CDR3, taken from reference TRBV5-5 and TRBJ2-7): DAGVTQSPTHLIKTRGQQVTLRCSPISGHKSVSWYQQVLGQGPQFIFQYYEKEERGRGNFPDRFSARQFPNYSSELNVNALLLGDSALYLCASRYRGYPLDEQYFGPGTRLTVT.

In regard to this clone: A much larger clonotype is one base distant, so this may be a read error. This chain connects TRBV5-1 to TRBJ1-1; D unclear. The CDR3 has 13 residues. CDR1 is SGHRS and CDR2 is YFSETQ in the germline V gene. Trimming removed 6 bases from V and 4 bases from J, with 13 bases in between. CDR3 in amino acids: CASKVGKVTEAFF. The DNA for the CDR3 is TGCGCCAGCAAGGTCGGGAAGGTCACTGAAGCTTTCTTT.

Only one count was recorded for this clone. The chain recombines TRBV7-2 with TRBJ1-1; D gene ambiguous. The CDR3 is 15 amino acids. Per the germline V gene, CDR1 is SGHTA and CDR2 is FQGNSA. V was trimmed by 7 bases and J by 2 bases, leaving 17 bases between them. For the CDR3, the DNA is TGTGCCAGCACCCATGACCCACGGAATAACACTGAAGCTTTCTTT. It encodes CASTHDPRNNTEAFF.